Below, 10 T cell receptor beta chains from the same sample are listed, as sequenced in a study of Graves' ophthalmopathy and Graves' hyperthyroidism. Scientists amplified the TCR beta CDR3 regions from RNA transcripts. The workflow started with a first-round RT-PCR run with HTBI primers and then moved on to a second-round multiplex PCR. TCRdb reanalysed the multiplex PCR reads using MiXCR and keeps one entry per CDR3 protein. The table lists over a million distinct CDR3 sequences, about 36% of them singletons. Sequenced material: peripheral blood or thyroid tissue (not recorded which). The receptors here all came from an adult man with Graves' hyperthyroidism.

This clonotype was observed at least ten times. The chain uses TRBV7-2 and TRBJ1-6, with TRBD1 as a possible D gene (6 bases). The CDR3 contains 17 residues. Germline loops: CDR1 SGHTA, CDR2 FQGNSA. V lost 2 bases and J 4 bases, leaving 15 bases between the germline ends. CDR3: CASSLTEQGYYNSPLHF. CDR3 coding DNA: TGTGCCAGCAGCTTAACGGAACAGGGTTATTATAATTCACCCCTCCACTTT.

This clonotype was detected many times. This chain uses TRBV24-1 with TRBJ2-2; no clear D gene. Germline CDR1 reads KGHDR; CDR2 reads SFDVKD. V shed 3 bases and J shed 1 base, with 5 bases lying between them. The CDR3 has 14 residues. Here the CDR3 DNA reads TGTGCCACCAGTGATCCCATGAACACCGGGGAGCTGTTTTTT. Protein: CATSDPMNTGELFF.

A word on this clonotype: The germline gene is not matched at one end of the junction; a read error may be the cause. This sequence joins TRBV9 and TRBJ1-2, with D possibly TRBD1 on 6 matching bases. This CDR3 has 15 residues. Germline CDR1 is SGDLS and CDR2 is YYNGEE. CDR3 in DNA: TGCGCCAGCAGCGTTGACACAGGGACCAGCTATGGCTACACCTTC. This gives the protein CASSVDTGTSYGYTF.

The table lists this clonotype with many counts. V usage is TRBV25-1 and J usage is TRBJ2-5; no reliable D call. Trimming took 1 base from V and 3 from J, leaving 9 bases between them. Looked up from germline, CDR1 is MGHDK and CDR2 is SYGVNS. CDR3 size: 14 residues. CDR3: CASSEWQPEETQYF. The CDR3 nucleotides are TGTGCCAGCAGTGAATGGCAGCCAGAAGAGACCCAGTACTTC.

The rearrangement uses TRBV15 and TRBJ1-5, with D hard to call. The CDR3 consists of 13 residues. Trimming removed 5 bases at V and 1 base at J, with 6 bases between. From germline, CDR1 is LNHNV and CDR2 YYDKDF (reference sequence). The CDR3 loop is CATSGQSNQPQHF. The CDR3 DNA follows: TGTGCCACCAGCGGGCAGAGCAATCAGCCCCAGCATTTT.

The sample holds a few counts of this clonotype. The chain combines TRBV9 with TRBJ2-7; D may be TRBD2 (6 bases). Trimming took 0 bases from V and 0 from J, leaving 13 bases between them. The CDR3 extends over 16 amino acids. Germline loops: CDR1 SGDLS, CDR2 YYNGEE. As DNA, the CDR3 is TGTGCCAGCAGCGTAGGAGGGACTGGCTCCTCCTACGAGCAGTACTTC. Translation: CASSVGGTGSSYEQYF.

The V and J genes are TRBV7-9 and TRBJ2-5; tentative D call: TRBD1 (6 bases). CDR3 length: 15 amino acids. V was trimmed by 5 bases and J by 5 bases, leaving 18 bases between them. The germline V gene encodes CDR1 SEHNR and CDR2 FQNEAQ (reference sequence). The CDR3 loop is CASSPPTGQGETQYF. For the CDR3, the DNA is TGTGCCAGCAGCCCCCCGACCGGGCAGGGGGAGACCCAGTACTTC. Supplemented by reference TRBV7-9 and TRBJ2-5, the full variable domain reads DTGVSQNPRHKITKRGQNVTFRCDPISEHNRLYWYRQTLGQGPEFLTYFQNEAQLEKSRLLSDRFSAERPKGSFSTLEIQRTEQGDSAMYLCASSPPTGQGETQYFGPGTRLLVL.

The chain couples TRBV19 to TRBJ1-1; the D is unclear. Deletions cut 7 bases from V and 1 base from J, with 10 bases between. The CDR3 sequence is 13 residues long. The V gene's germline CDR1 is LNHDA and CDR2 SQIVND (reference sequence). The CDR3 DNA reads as TGTGCCAGTAATATTATGGGGAACACTGAAGCTTTCTTT. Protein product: CASNIMGNTEAFF.

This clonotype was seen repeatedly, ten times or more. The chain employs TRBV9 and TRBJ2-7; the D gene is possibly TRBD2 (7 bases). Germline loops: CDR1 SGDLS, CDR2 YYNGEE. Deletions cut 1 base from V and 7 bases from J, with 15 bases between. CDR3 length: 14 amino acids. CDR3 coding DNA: TGTGCCAGCAGCGTAATTGGCGGGGGCGGTGAGCAGTACTTC. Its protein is CASSVIGGGGEQYF.

CDR3 DNA sequence: TGTGCCATCAGTGACACAGGGGGCCACTCTGGAAACACCATATATTTT. Translating it yields CAISDTGGHSGNTIYF. The V call is TRBV10-3, the J call TRBJ1-3; 9 nucleotides align to TRBD1. Germline CDR1 and CDR2: ENHRY and SYGVKD. The CDR3 is 16 residues long. V was pared by 3 bases and J by 0 bases, with 3 bases of the junction left unmatched.